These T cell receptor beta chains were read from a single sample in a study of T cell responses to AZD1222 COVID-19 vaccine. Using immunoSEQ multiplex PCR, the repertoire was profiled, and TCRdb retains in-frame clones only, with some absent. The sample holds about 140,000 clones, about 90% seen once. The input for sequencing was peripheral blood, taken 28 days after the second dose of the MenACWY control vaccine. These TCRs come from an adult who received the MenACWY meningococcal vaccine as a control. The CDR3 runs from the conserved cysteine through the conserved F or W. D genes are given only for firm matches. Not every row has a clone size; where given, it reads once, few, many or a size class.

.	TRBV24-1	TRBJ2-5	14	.	TGTGCCCCCAGGCGGGGAAGGGGATCAGAGACCCAGTACTTC	CAPRRGRGSETQYF
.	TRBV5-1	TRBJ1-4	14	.	TGCGCCAGCAGCTTGGGCAGGGTCGGGGAAAAACTGTTTTTT	CASSLGRVGEKLFF
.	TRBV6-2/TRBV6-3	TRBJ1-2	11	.	TGTGCCAGCAGTTTCGGGGACGGCTACACCTTC	CASSFGDGYTF
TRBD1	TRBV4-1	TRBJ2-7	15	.	TGCGCCAGCAGCCAAGTCGAGGGGGCGGACTACGAGCAGTACTTC	CASSQVEGADYEQYF
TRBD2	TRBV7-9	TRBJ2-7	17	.	TGTGCCAGCAGCGAAAAGACTAGCGGGGGCCCCTACTACGAGCAGTACTTC	CASSEKTSGGPYYEQYF
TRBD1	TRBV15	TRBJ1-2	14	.	TGTGCCACCAGCAGGGACAGGGGTCACTATGGCTACACCTTC	CATSRDRGHYGYTF
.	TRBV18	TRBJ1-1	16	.	TGTGCCAGCTCACCTTTAGGGGGTATAGGAATCACTGAAGCTTTCTTT	CASSPLGGIGITEAFF
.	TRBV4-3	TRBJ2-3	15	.	TGCGCCAGCAGCCTCAAGGGGGGGCGCGAAGATACGCAGTATTTT	CASSLKGGREDTQYF
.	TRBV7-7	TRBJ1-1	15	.	TGTGCTAGCAGCTTGGACTACAGGGACAACACTGAAGCTTTCTTT	CASSLDYRDNTEAFF
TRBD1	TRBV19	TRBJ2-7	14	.	TGTGCCAGTAGTATTGTGGGACAGGGTCGCGAGCAGTACTTC	CASSIVGQGREQYF
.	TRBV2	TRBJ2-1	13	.	TGTGCCAGCAGTGAGACACCCAACAATGAGCAGTTCTTC	CASSETPNNEQFF
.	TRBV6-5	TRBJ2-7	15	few	TGTGCCAGCAACCGGGACAACTTTTACTCCTACGAGCAGTACTTC	CASNRDNFYSYEQYF
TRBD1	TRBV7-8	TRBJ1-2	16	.	TGTGCCAGCAGCTTAAGTGGTGGGACAGGGGGCTATGGCTACACCTTC	CASSLSGGTGGYGYTF
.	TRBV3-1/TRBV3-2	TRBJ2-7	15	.	TGTGCCAGCAGCCAAAGAGGGGCAGGGGGGTACGAGCAGTACTTC	CASSQRGAGGYEQYF
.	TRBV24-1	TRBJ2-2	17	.	TGTGCCACCAGTGATTCGTACGGGACTCTGAACACCGGGGAGCTGTTTTTT	CATSDSYGTLNTGELFF
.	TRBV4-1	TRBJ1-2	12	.	TGCGCCAGCAGCGGGGAAGTCTATGGCTACACCTTC	CASSGEVYGYTF